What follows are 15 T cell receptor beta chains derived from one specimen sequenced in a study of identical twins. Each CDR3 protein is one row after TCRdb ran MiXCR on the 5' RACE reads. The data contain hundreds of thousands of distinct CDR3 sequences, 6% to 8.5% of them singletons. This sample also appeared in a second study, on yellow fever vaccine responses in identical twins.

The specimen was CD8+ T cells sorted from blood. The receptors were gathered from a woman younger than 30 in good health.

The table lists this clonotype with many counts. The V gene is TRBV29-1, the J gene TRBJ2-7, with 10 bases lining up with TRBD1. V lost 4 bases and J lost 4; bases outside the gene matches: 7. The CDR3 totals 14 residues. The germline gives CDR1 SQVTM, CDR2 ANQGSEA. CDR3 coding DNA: TGCAGCGTTGCCGGGACAGGGGAAAGGTACGAGCAGTACTTC. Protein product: CSVAGTGERYEQYF.

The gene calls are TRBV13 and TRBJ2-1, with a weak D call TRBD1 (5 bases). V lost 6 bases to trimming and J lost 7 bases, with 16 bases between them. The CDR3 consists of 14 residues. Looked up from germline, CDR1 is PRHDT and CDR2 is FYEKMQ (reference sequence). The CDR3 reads CASSYVSGPNEQFF. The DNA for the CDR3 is TGTGCCAGCAGTTACGTTTCAGGGCCAAATGAGCAGTTCTTC.

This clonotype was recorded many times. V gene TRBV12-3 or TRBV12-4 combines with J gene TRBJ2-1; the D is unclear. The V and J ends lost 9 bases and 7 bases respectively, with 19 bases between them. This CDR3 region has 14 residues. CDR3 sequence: CARNPGPQQNEQFF. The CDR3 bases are TGTGCCAGAAACCCGGGCCCCCAGCAGAATGAGCAGTTCTTC.

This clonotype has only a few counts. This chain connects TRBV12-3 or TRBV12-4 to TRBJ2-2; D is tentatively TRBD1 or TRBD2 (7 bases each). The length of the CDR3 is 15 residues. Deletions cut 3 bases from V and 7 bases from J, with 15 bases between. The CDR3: CASSLAGGDFGELFF. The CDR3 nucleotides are TGTGCCAGCAGTTTGGCAGGGGGGGACTTCGGGGAGCTGTTTTTT.

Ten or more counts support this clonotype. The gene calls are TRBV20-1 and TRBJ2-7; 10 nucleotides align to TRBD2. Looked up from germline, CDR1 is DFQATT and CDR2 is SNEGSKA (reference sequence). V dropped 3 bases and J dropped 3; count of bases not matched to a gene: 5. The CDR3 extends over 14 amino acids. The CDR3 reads CSARFSSGSYEQYF. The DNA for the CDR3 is TGCAGTGCTAGGTTCTCTAGCGGGAGCTACGAGCAGTACTTC.

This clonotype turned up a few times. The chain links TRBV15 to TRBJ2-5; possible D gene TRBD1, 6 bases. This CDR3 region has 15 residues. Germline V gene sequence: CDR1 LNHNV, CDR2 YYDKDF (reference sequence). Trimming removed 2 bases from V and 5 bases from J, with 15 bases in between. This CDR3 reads CATSRPGTGLETQYF. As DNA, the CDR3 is TGTGCCACCAGCAGACCGGGTACAGGGTTGGAGACCCAGTACTTC.

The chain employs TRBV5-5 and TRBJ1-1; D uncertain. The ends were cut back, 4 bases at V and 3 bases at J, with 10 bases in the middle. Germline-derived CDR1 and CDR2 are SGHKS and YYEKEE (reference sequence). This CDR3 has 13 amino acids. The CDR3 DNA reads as TGTGCCAGCAGCGAGGAAGTTTACACTGAAGCTTTCTTT. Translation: CASSEEVYTEAFF.

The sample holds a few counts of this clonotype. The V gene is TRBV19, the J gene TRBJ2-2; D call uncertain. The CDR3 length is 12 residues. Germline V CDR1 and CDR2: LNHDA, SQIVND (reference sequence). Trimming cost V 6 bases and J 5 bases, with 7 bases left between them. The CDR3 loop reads CASRLKTGELFF. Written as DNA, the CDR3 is TGTGCCAGTAGATTGAAAACCGGGGAGCTGTTTTTT.

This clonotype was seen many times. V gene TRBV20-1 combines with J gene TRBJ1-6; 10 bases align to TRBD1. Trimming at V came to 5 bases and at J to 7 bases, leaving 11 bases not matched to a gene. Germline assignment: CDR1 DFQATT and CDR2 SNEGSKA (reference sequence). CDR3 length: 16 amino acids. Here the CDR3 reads CSAPRGGTGENSPLHF. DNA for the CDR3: TGCAGTGCTCCCCGGGGTGGGACAGGGGAGAATTCACCCCTCCACTTT.

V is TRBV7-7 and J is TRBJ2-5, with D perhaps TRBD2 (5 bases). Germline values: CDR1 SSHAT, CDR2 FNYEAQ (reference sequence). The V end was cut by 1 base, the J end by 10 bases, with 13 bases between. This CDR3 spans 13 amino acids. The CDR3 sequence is CASSLVRGSDQYF. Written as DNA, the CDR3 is TGTGCCAGCAGCTTAGTCCGGGGAAGCGACCAGTACTTC.

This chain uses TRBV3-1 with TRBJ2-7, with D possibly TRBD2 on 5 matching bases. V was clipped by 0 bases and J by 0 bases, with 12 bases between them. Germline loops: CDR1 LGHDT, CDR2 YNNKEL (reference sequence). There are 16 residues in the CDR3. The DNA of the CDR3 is TGTGCCAGCAGCCAAGAAGTGAAGCGGTTCTCCTACGAGCAGTACTTC. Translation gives CASSQEVKRFSYEQYF.

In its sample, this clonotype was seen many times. The CDR3 spells CASSLRNRGPTDTQYF. The CDR3 bases are TGTGCCAGCAGCCTACGGAACAGGGGGCCCACAGATACGCAGTATTTT. V and J are TRBV7-9 and TRBJ2-3, with 9 nucleotides matching TRBD1. V lost 5 bases, J lost 2 bases, and 8 bases stayed unmatched. The CDR3 has 16 amino acids. CDR1 is SEHNR and CDR2 is FQNEAQ in the germline V gene (reference sequence).

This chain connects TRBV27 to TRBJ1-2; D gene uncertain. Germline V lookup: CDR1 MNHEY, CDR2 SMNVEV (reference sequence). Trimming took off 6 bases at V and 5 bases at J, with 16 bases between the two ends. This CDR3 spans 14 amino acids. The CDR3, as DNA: TGTGCCAGCAGCCTTGCTCGAACTTCGTATGGCTACACCTTC. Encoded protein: CASSLARTSYGYTF.

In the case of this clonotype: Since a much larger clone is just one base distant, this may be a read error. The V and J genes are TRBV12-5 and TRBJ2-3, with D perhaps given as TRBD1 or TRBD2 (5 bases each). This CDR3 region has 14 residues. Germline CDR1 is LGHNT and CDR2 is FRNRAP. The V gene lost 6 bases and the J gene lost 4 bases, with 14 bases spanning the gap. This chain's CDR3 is CASGPWGNSDTQYF. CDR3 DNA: TGTGCTAGTGGCCCGTGGGGGAACTCAGATACGCAGTATTTT.

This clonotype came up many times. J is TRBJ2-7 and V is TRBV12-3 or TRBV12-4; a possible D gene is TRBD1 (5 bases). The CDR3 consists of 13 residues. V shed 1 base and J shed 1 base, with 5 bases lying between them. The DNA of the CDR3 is TGTGCCAGCAGTTTAGGACAGTCCTACGAGCAGTACGTC. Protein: CASSLGQSYEQYV.